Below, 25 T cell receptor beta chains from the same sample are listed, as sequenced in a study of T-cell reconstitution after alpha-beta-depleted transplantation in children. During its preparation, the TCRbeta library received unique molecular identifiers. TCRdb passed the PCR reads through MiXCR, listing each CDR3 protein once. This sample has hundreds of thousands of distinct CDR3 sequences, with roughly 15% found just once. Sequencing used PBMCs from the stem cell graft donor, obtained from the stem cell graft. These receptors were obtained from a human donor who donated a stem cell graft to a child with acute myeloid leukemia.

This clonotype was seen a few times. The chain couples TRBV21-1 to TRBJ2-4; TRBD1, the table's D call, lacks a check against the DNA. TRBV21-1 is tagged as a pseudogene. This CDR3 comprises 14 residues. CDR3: CASIFGGGKGIQYF. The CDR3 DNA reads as TGTGCCAGCATCTTTGGAGGGGGGAAAGGCATTCAGTACTTC.

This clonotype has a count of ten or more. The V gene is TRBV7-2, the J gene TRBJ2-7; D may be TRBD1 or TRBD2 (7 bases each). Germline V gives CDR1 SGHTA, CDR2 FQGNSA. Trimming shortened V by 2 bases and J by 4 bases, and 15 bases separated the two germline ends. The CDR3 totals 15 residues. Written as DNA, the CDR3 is TGTGCCAGCAGCTTATCAGGGAGGGGGCCTTACGAGCAGTACTTC. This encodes CASSLSGRGPYEQYF.

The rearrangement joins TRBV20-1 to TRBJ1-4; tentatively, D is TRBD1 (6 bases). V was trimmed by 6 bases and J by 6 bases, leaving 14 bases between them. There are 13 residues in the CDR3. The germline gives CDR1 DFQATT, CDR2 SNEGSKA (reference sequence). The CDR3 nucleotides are TGCAGTGCCTACAGGGTGGACTATGAAAAACTGTTTTTT. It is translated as CSAYRVDYEKLFF.

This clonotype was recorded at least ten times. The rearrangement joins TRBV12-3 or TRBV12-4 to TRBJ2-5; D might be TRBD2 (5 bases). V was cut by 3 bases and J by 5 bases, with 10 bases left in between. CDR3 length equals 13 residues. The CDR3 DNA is TGTGCCAGCAGTTTTATAGCGCAGGAGACCCAGTACTTC. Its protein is CASSFIAQETQYF.

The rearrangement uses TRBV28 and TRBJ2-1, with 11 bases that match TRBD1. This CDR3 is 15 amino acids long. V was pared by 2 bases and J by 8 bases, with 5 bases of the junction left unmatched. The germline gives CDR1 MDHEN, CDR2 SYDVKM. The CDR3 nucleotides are TGTGCCAGCAGTTTACGGACAGGGGGCTTTGATGAGCAGTTCTTC. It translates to CASSLRTGGFDEQFF.

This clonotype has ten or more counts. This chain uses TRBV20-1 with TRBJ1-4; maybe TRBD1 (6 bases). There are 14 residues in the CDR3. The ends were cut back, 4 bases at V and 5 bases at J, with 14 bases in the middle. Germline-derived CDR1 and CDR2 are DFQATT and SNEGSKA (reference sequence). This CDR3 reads CSAIGGGGNEKLFF. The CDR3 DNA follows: TGCAGTGCTATAGGAGGGGGGGGAAATGAAAAACTGTTTTTT.

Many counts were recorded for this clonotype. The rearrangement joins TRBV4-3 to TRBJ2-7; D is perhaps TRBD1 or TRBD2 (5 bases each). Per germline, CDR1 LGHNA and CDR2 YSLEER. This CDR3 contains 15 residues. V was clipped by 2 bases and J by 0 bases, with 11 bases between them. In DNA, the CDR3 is TGCGCCAGCAGCCAAACAGAGGGGAGCTCCTACGAGCAGTACTTC. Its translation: CASSQTEGSSYEQYF.

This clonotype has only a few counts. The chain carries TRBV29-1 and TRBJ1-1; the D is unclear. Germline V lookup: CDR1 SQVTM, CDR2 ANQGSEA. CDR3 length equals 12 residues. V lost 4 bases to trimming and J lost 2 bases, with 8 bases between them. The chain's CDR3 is CSVVWGNTEAFF. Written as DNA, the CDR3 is TGCAGCGTTGTATGGGGAAACACTGAAGCTTTCTTT.

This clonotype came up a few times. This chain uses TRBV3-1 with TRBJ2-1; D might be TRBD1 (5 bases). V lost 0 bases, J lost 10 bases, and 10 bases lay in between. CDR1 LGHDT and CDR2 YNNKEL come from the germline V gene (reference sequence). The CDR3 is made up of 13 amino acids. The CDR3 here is CASSQDFRTEQFF. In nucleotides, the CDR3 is TGTGCCAGCAGCCAAGATTTTAGGACAGAGCAGTTCTTC.

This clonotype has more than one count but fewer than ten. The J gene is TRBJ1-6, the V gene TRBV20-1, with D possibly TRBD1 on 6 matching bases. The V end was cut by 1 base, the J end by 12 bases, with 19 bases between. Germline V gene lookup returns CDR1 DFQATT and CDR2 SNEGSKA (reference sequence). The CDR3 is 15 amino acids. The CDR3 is CSARGRQAPSRPLHF. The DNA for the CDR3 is TGCAGTGCTAGAGGTCGACAGGCCCCGAGCCGACCCCTCCACTTT.

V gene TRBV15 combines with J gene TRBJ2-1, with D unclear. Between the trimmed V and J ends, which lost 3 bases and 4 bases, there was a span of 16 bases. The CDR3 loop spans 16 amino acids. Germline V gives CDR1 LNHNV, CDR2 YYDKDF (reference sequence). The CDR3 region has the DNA TGTGCCACCAGCAGTCCTGTGCTCCTCAGGTACAATGAGCAGTTCTTC. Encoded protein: CATSSPVLLRYNEQFF.

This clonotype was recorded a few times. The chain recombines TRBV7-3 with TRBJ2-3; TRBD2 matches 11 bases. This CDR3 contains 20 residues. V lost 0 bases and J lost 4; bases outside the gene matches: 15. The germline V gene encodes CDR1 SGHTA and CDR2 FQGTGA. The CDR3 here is CASSLTGLAGGPSTADTQYF. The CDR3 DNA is TGTGCCAGCAGCTTAACCGGGCTAGCGGGGGGACCTTCTACGGCAGATACGCAGTATTTT.

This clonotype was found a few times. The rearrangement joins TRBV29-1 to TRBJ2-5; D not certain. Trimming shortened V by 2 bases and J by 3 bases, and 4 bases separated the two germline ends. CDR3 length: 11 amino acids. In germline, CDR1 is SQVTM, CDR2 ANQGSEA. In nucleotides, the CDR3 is TGCAGCGTTGAAAACAAAGAGACCCAGTACTTC. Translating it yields CSVENKETQYF.

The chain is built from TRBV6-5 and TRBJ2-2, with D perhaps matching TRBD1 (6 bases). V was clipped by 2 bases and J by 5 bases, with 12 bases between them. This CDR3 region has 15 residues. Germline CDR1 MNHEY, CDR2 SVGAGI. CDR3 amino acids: CASSYVRTVTGELFF. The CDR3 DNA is TGTGCCAGCAGTTACGTCCGGACAGTTACCGGGGAGCTGTTTTTT.

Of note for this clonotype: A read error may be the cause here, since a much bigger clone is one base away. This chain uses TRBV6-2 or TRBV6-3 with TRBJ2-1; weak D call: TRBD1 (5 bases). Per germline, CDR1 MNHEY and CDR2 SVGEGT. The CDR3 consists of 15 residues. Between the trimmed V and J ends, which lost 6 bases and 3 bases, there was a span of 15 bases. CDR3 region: CASRYTLGHYNEQFF. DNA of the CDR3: TGTGCCAGCAGATACACCCTAGGACACTACAATGAGCAGTTCTTC.

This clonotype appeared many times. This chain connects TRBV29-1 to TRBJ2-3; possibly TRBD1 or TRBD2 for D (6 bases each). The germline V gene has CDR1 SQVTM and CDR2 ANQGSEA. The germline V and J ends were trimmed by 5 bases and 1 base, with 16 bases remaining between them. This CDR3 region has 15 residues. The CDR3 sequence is CSVPRGGSRTDTQYF. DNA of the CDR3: TGCAGCGTTCCCCGAGGGGGGTCTCGCACAGATACGCAGTATTTT.

This CDR3 reads CSAKLGATDTQYF. In nucleotides, the CDR3 is TGCAGTGCAAAACTCGGGGCTACAGATACGCAGTATTTT. This chain uses TRBV20-1 with TRBJ2-3; perhaps D is TRBD1 or TRBD2 (5 bases each). Germline assignment: CDR1 DFQATT and CDR2 SNEGSKA (reference sequence). CDR3 length: 13 amino acids. V lost 6 bases to trimming and J lost 3 bases, with 13 bases between them.

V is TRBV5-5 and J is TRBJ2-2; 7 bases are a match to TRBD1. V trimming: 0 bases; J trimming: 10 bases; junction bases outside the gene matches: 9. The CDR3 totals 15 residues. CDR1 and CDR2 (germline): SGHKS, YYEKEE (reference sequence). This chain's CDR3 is CASSLEGALPPELFF. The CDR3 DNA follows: TGTGCCAGCAGCTTGGAGGGGGCCCTTCCCCCGGAGCTGTTTTTT.

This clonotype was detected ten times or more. The CDR3 spells CASSLVPETYGYTF. The CDR3 nucleotides are TGTGCCAGCAGCTTAGTTCCGGAAACCTATGGCTACACCTTC. This chain connects TRBV7-9 to TRBJ1-2; D gene unclear. Germline CDR1 and CDR2: SEHNR and FQNEAQ (reference sequence). This CDR3 contains 14 residues. V shed 1 base and J shed 4 bases, with 10 bases lying between them.

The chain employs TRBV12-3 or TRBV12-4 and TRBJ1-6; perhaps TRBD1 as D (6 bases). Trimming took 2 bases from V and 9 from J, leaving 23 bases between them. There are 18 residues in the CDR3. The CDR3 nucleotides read TGTGCCAGCAGTTTAAACCCCCCTAGCAGGGGTTACGGTTCACCCCTCCACTTT. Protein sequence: CASSLNPPSRGYGSPLHF.

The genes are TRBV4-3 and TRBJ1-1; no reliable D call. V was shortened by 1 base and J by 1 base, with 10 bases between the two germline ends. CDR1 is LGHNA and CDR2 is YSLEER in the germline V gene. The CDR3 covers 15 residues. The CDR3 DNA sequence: TGCGCCAGCAGCCAAGCCTCCATGGGGAACACTGAAGCTTTCTTT. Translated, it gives CASSQASMGNTEAFF.

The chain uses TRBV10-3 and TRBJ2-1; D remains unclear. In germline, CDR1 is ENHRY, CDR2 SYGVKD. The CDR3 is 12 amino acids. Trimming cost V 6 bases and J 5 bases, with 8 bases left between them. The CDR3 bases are TGTGCCATCAGCCCCCAAAACAATGAGCAGTTCTTC. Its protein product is CAISPQNNEQFF.

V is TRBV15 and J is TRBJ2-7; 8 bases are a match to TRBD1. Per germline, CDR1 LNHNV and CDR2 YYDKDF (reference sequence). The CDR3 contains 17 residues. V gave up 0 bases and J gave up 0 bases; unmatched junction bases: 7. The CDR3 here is CATSRDQEQGDSYEQYV. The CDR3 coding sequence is TGTGCCACCAGCAGAGATCAAGAACAGGGGGACTCCTACGAGCAGTACGTC.

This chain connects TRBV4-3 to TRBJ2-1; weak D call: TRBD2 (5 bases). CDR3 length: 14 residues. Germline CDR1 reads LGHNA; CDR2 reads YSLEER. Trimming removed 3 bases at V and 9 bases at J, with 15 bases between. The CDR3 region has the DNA TGCGCCAGCAGCCAGGACTTCGGGTCGAGTGAGCAGTTCTTC. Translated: CASSQDFGSSEQFF.

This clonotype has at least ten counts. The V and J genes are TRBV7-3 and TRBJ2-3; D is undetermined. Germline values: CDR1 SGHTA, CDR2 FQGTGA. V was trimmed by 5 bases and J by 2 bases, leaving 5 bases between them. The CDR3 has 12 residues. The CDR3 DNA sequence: TGTGCCAGCAGCCCAAACACAGATACGCAGTATTTT. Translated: CASSPNTDTQYF.